The clone carrying this T cell receptor (beta chain) was picked up a small number of times. Its antigen is unknown. The data belong to a study of cytomegalovirus exposure and HLA in healthy donors. Overall study results and limits: TCR beta sequences reportedly predicted most subjects' HLA-A and HLA-B alleles accurately. Analyses of presence/absence relied on an assumption of roughly uniform sequencing depth across donors.

Germline V CDR1 and CDR2: SNHLY, FYNNEI. Between the trimmed V and J ends, which lost 0 bases and 4 bases, there was a span of 9 bases. The CDR3 is 14 amino acids. The PCR employed 60 Vbeta primers together with 13 Jbeta primers. Repertoires were generated with immunoSEQ multiplex PCR, while TCRdb's copy carries only in-frame clones and drops some. Of under 150,000 clones in the sample, about 83% were seen once. What was sequenced was PBMCs. This receptor was identified in a girl under 10 years old in good health and CMV-seronegative. V is TRBV2 and J is TRBJ1-1; no clear D. As DNA, the CDR3 is TGTGCCAGCAGTGAAGCAGGCGGGGTCACTGAAGCTTTCTTT. This codes for CASSEAGGVTEAFF.